This T cell receptor beta chain was found in a study of T-cell reconstitution after alpha-beta-depleted transplantation in children. CDR3 length: 15 residues. V lost 3 bases and J lost 0, with 12 bases in between. The germline CDR1 and CDR2 sequences are SGHRS and YFSETQ. The library targeted TCRbeta and was prepared with unique molecular identifiers. Via MiXCR, TCRdb re-called the PCR reads, giving one row per CDR3 protein. The sample lists roughly 400,000 distinct CDR3 sequences, about 40% occurring once. Specimen: PBMCs, collected before TCRalphabeta/CD19-depleted stem cell transplant. This chain uses TRBV5-1 with TRBJ1-1; the D gene is possibly TRBD1 (6 bases). The clonotype originates from a girl under 10 years old with aplastic anemia, due to receive a stem cell transplant. This CDR3 reads CASSWTAGVNTEAFF. The CDR3 DNA sequence: TGCGCCAGCAGCTGGACAGCGGGGGTGAACACTGAAGCTTTCTTT.